The 5 T cell receptor beta chains below were found in one sample sequenced in a study of post-analysis software for immune sequencing data. Overall study results and limits: The study found TRBV5-6, TRBV5-1 and TRBV20-1 among a handful of TRBV segments more frequent in patients than controls.

Included in the TCR beta cDNA libraries were unique molecular identifiers. Via MiXCR, TCRdb re-called the PCR reads, giving one row per CDR3 protein. The sample carries 500,000 to 600,000 distinct CDR3 sequences, 44% recorded once. The antigens of these receptors remain unknown. The material sequenced was blood. The receptors here all came from a girl aged 5-17 years with multiple sclerosis.

This clonotype was seen once. Here the CDR3 DNA reads TGCGCCAGCAGCTTGTCCGGGTGGGGAACTGAAGCTTTCTTT. Protein: CASSLSGWGTEAFF. The chain links TRBV5-1 to TRBJ1-1, with unresolved D. V was shortened by 1 base and J by 5 bases, with 12 bases between the two germline ends. This CDR3 contains 14 residues. The germline V gene encodes CDR1 SGHRS and CDR2 YFSETQ.

The CDR3 here is CASRRRGYGYTF. CDR3 bases: TGTGCCAGCAGGCGAAGGGGCTATGGCTACACCTTC. The V call is TRBV12-3 or TRBV12-4, the J call TRBJ1-2, with a possible D match to TRBD1 (5 bases). V lost 6 bases, J lost 4 bases, and 9 bases lay in between. The CDR3 is 12 residues long.

The chain uses TRBV7-9 and TRBJ1-1; D remains ambiguous. Germline loops: CDR1 SEHNR, CDR2 FQNEAQ (reference sequence). Trimming took 5 bases from V and 1 from J, leaving 11 bases between them. This CDR3 is 14 amino acids long. In DNA, the CDR3 is TGTGCCAGCAGCAAAATCGACGGGAACACTGAAGCTTTCTTT. Its protein product is CASSKIDGNTEAFF.

This clonotype turned up a few times. The rearrangement links TRBV10-3 to TRBJ2-3; D is unclear. Germline V CDR1 and CDR2: ENHRY, SYGVKD. This CDR3 has 15 residues. Trimming removed 2 bases from V and 0 bases from J, with 9 bases in between. DNA of the CDR3: TGTGCCATCAGTGAGCAGAGTTTTAGCACAGATACGCAGTATTTT. It encodes CAISEQSFSTDTQYF.

The chain recombines TRBV12-3 or TRBV12-4 with TRBJ1-2; D is perhaps TRBD1 (6 bases). V lost 6 bases and J 4 bases, leaving 18 bases between the germline ends. The CDR3 totals 15 residues. This CDR3 is CASRRGKGELYGYTF. The CDR3, as DNA: TGTGCCAGCAGGAGGGGAAAGGGGGAACTCTATGGCTACACCTTC.